The table lists the clone carrying this TCR beta chain with many counts. The target antigen is unknown. One entry per CDR3 protein results from TCRdb running MiXCR on the reads. Of 650,000 to 850,000 distinct CDR3 sequences listed, roughly 29% are singletons. These data come from a study of T cell repertoires in cytomegalovirus infection. The V end was cut by 4 bases, the J end by 0 bases, with 8 bases between. The germline gives CDR1 SGHTA, CDR2 FQGTGA. CDR3 length: 14 residues. J is TRBJ2-3 and V is TRBV7-3; D unresolved. This sample comprised cultured CD8+ T cells from PBMCs, obtained from culture after CMV antigen stimulation. The receptor's source is a human donor in good health (CMV status not recorded). Some clones in this sample may be carry-over from other donors' samples. CDR3 bases: TGTGCCAGCAGCTCCAAGGGTAGCACAGATACGCAGTATTTT. Translating it yields CASSSKGSTDTQYF.